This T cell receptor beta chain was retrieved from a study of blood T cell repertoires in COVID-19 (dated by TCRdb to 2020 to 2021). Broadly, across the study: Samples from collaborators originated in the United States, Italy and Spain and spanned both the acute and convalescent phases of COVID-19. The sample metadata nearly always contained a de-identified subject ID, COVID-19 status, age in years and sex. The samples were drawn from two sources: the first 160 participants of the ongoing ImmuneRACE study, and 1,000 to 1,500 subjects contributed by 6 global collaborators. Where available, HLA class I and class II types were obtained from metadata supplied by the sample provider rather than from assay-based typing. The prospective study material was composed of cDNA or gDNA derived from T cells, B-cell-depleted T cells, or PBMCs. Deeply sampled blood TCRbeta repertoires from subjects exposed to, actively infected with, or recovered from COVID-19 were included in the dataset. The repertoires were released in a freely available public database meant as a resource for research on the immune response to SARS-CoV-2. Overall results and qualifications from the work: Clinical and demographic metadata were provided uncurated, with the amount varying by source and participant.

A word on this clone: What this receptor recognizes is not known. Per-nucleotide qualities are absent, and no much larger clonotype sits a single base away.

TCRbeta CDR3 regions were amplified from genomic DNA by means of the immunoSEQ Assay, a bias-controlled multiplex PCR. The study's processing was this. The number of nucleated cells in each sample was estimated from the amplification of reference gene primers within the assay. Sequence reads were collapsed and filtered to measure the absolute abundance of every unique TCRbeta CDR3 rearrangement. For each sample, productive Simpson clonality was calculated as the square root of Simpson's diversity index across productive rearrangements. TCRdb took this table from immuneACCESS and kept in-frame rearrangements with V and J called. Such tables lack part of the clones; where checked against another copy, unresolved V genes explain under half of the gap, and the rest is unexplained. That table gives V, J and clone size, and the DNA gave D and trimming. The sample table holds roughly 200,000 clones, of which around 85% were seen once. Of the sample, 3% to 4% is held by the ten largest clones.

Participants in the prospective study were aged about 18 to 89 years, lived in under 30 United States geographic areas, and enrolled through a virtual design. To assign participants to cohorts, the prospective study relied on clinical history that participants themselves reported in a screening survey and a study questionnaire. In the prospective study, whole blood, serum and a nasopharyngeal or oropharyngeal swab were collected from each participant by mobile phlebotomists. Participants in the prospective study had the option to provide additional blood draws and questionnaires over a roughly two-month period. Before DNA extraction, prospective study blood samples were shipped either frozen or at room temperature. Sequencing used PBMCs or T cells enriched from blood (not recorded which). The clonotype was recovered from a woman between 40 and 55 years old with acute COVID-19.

CDR3 sequence: CSVGRGGRGYEQYF. In nucleotides, the sequence is TGCAGCGTGGGGCGCGGGGGAAGAGGGTACGAGCAGTACTTC. The chain was built from TRBV29-1 and TRBJ2-7, with 7 central nucleotides matching TRBD2. The germline V gene provides CDR1 SQVTM and CDR2 ANQGSEA. Counted from cysteine to phenylalanine, this CDR3 has 14 amino acids. CDR3 DNA only is kept here, 42 bases in frame from base 1. Here V drops 6 bases and J drops 4 bases, and the junction holds 12 bases not matched to any gene.